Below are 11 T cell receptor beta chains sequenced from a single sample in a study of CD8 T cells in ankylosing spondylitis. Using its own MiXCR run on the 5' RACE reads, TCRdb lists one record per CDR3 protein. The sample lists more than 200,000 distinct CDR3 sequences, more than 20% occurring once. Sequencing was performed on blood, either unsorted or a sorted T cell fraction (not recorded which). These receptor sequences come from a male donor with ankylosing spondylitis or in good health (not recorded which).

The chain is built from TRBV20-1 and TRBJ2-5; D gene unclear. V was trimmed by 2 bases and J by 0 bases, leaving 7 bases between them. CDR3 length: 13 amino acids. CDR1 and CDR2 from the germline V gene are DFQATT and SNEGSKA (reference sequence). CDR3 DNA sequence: TGCAGTGCTAGATCTGGGAACCAAGAGACCCAGTACTTC. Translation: CSARSGNQETQYF.

The CDR3: CASSLESADETQYF. The DNA of the CDR3 is TGTGCCAGCAGCTTAGAGAGCGCTGACGAGACCCAGTACTTC. V is TRBV7-2 and J is TRBJ2-5; D is uncertain. The CDR3 sequence is 14 residues long. With 1 base removed from V and 5 bases from J, the gap between germline ends came to 11 bases. Germline loops: CDR1 SGHTA, CDR2 FQGNSA.

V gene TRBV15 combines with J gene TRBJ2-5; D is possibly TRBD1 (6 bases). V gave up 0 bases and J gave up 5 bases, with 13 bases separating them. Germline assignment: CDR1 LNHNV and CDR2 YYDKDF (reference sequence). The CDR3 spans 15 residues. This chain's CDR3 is CATSRDPGDGETQYF. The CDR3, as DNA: TGTGCCACCAGCAGAGATCCAGGGGACGGTGAGACCCAGTACTTC.

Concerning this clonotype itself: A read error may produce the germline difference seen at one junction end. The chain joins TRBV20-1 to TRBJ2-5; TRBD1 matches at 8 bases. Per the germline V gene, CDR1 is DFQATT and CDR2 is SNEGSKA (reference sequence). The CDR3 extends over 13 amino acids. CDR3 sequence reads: CSARSGGQQTQYF. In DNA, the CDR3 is TGCAGTGCTAGATCAGGGGGCCAACAGACCCAGTACTTC.

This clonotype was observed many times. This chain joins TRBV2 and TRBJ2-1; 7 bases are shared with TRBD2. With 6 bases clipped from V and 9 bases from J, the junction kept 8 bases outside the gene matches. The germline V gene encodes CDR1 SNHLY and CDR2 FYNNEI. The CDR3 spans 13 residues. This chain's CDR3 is CASRWTSFGEQFF. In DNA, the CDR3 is TGTGCCAGCAGATGGACTAGTTTCGGTGAGCAGTTCTTC. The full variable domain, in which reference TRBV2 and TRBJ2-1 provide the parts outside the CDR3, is EPEVTQTPSHQVTQMGQEVILRCVPISNHLYFYWYRQILGQKVEFLVSFYNNEISEKSEIFDDQFSVERPDGSNFTLKIRSTKLEDSAMYFCASRWTSFGEQFFGPGTRLTVL.

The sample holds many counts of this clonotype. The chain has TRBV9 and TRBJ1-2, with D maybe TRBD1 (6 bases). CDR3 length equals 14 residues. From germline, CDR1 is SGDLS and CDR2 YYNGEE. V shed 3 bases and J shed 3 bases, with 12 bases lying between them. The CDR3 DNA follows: TGTGCCAGCAGCGCTACAGGGCCCCACTATGGCTACACCTTC. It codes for CASSATGPHYGYTF.

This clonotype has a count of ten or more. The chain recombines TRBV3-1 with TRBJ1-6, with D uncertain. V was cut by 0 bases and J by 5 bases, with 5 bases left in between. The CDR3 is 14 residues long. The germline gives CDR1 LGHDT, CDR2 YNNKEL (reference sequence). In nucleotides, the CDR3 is TGTGCCAGCAGCCAAGAGACGGATAATTCACCCCTCCACTTT. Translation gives CASSQETDNSPLHF.

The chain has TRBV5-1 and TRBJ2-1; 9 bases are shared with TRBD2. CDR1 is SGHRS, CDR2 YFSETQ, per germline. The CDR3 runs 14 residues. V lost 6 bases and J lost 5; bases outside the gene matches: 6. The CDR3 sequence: CASTRGGADNEQFF. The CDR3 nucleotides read TGCGCCAGCACACGCGGGGGGGCGGACAATGAGCAGTTCTTC. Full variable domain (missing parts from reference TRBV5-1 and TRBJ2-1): KAGVTQTPRYLIKTRGQQVTLSCSPISGHRSVSWYQQTPGQGLQFLFEYFSETQRNKGNFPGRFSGRQFSNSRSEMNVSTLELGDSALYLCASTRGGADNEQFFGPGTRLTVL.

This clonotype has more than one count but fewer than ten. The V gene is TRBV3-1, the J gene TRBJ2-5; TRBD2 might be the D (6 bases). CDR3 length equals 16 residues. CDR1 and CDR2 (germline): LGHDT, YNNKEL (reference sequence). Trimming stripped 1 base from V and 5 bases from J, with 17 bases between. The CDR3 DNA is TGTGCCAGCAGCCAAGCGGCCGGGGGAGGAGGGGAGACCCAGTACTTC. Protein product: CASSQAAGGGGETQYF.

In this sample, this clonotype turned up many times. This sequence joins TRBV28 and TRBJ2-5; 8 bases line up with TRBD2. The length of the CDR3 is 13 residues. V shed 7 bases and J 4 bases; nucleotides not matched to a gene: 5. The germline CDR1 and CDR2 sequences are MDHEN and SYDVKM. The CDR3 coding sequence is TGTGCCAGCATGGTCGCGGGAGGAGAGACCCAGTACTTC. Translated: CASMVAGGETQYF.

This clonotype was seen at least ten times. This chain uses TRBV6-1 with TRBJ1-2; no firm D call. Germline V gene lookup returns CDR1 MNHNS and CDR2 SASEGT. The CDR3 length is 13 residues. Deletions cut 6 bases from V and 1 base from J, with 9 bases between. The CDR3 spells CASSVENNYGYTF. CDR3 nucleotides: TGTGCCAGCAGCGTGGAGAATAACTATGGCTACACCTTC.